This TCR beta chain was sequenced in a study of blood T cell repertoires in COVID-19. About the research overall: Specimens from acute and convalescent COVID-19 originated in the United States, Italy and Spain. From T cells, B-cell-depleted T cells, or PBMCs came the material, which was cDNA or gDNA.

The protocol was immunoSEQ multiplex PCR, while the TCRdb copy is restricted to in-frame clones and leaves out a portion. The profile shows fewer than 300,000 clones, roughly 85% of them singletons. This TCR was sampled from a woman under 30 with acute or convalescent COVID-19. The specimen was peripheral blood.

Here the CDR3 DNA reads TGTGCCAGCAAAGAGGGGGGCACAGATACGCAGTATTTT. It translates to CASKEGGTDTQYF. This chain connects TRBV28 to TRBJ2-3, with a possible D match to TRBD1 (6 bases). The germline V gene encodes CDR1 MDHEN and CDR2 SYDVKM. The CDR3 consists of 13 residues. Trimming took off 7 bases at V and 1 base at J, with 9 bases between the two ends.